These 20 T cell receptor beta chains share one sample of origin, sequenced in a study of human T cells and chemical hapten exposure. TCRdb independently ran MiXCR on the RACE reads; one entry per CDR3 protein. The sample lists about 380,000 distinct CDR3 sequences, approximately 5% occurring once. Time point in this sample: patch test 1, 2 weeks after DPC sensitization. The treatment was: therapeutic diphenylcyclopropenone sensitization with weekly scalp DPC. The sequencing used whole blood, collected in connection with sensitization to the hapten diphenylcyclopropenone (DPC). The origin of the receptors is a woman aged 50 to 60 with alopecia areata. Some clones in this sample may be carry-over from other donors' samples.

The CDR3 sequence is CASSKINRGQADTQYF. In DNA form, the CDR3 reads TGTGCCAGCAGCAAAATCAACAGGGGGCAAGCAGATACGCAGTATTTT. The J gene is TRBJ2-3, the V gene TRBV21-1; the table's TRBD1 call for D was not verified on the DNA. TRBV21-1 is given as a pseudogene. The CDR3 is 16 residues long.

This chain connects TRBV27 to TRBJ2-5, with 9 bases matching TRBD2. This CDR3 has 15 amino acids. J gave up 4 bases and V 4 bases, and 7 bases lay outside the gene matches. Per germline, CDR1 MNHEY and CDR2 SMNVEV (reference sequence). CDR3 in DNA: TGTGCCAGCAGTTCCGCGGGAGGGGTCCTAGAGACCCAGTACTTC. Protein product: CASSSAGGVLETQYF.

In this sample, this clonotype turned up many times. The chain recombines TRBV20-1 with TRBJ1-3; tentatively, D is TRBD1 (6 bases). This CDR3 is built from 15 residues. Trimming stripped 3 bases from V and 0 bases from J, with 12 bases between. CDR1 and CDR2 from the germline V gene are DFQATT and SNEGSKA (reference sequence). Here the CDR3 reads CSARSQGSSGNTIYF. The CDR3 DNA follows: TGCAGTGCTAGGTCCCAGGGGAGCTCTGGAAACACCATATATTTT.

The table lists this clonotype with many counts. The J gene is TRBJ2-7, the V gene TRBV7-9; 7 nucleotides align to TRBD1. This CDR3 contains 16 residues. In germline, CDR1 is SEHNR, CDR2 FQNEAQ (reference sequence). Losses at the gene ends were 2 bases for V and 3 bases for J; bases not matched to a gene: 10. CDR3: CASSLPTGQDLYEQYF. The CDR3 DNA is TGTGCCAGCAGCTTACCAACCGGACAGGACCTCTACGAGCAGTACTTC.

This chain connects TRBV12-3 or TRBV12-4 to TRBJ2-1; tentative D call: TRBD2 (6 bases). Trimming took 7 bases from V and 5 from J, leaving 18 bases between them. This CDR3 has 15 residues. The CDR3 coding sequence is TGTGCCAGCAACATGAGGTGGGGGGAGAACAATGAGCAGTTCTTC. It yields the protein CASNMRWGENNEQFF.

This clonotype has a count of ten or more. The J gene is TRBJ1-5, the V gene TRBV14; a possible D gene is TRBD1 (6 bases). The CDR3 runs 13 residues. Trimming shortened V by 2 bases and J by 6 bases, and 8 bases separated the two germline ends. Germline V gives CDR1 SGHDN, CDR2 FVKESK. CDR3: CASSQSGAQPQHF. CDR3 DNA: TGTGCCAGCAGCCAATCGGGGGCTCAGCCCCAGCATTTT.

The chain couples TRBV20-1 to TRBJ1-2, with D possibly matching TRBD1 (6 bases). The CDR3 has 11 residues. Per germline, CDR1 DFQATT and CDR2 SNEGSKA (reference sequence). Trimming removed 4 bases from V and 6 bases from J, with 9 bases in between. CDR3 sequence reads: CSATGVDGYTF. CDR3 nucleotides: TGCAGTGCTACAGGGGTGGATGGCTACACCTTC.

This clonotype was detected many times. V usage is TRBV29-1 and J usage is TRBJ2-7; tentatively, D is TRBD2 (6 bases). The CDR3 covers 12 residues. The V and J ends lost 6 bases and 9 bases respectively, with 18 bases between them. Germline CDR1 reads SQVTM; CDR2 reads ANQGSEA. In nucleotides, the CDR3 is TGCAGCGTCGCCATTTCCCGCGGGGTGCAGTACTTC. It translates to CSVAISRGVQYF.

The chain couples TRBV5-5 to TRBJ1-1, with a tentative D call TRBD1 (5 bases). This CDR3 contains 13 residues. The V end was cut by 2 bases, the J end by 4 bases, with 9 bases between. Germline V gene lookup returns CDR1 SGHKS and CDR2 YYEKEE (reference sequence). The CDR3 DNA reads as TGTGCCAGCAGCTTTACGGGGGTCACTGAAGCTTTCTTT. This gives the protein CASSFTGVTEAFF.

This clonotype was observed at least ten times. This sequence joins TRBV29-1 and TRBJ1-1; D is ambiguous. The CDR3 runs 12 residues. V lost 6 bases and J 5 bases, leaving 13 bases between the germline ends. Germline V gene sequence: CDR1 SQVTM, CDR2 ANQGSEA. This CDR3 reads CSVEGLGTEAFF. CDR3 nucleotides: TGCAGCGTCGAGGGCCTAGGGACTGAAGCTTTCTTT.

This clonotype was observed a handful of times. The CDR3 DNA reads TGTGCCACCGGGGGACAGTTGAACAATGAGCAGTTCTTC. It is translated as CATGGQLNNEQFF. This chain joins TRBV24-1 and TRBJ2-1, with 7 bases fitting TRBD1. J lost 5 bases, V lost 9 bases, and 6 bases had no gene match. The germline V gene has CDR1 KGHDR and CDR2 SFDVKD. CDR3 length: 13 residues.

This clonotype was seen at least ten times. The CDR3: CSVTTSGGAGETQYF. The CDR3 DNA reads as TGCAGCGTTACCACTAGCGGGGGGGCCGGAGAGACCCAGTACTTC. The chain uses TRBV29-1 and TRBJ2-5; 13 positions agree with TRBD2. The CDR3 covers 15 residues. Germline CDR1 SQVTM, CDR2 ANQGSEA. The ends lost 5 bases at V and 4 bases at J; junction bases unmatched: 7.

This chain connects TRBV12-5 to TRBJ2-7, with TRBD2 as a possible D gene (6 bases). The germline V gene encodes CDR1 LGHNT and CDR2 FRNRAP. Trimming removed 0 bases from V and 5 bases from J, with 14 bases in between. The CDR3 runs 15 residues. The CDR3 protein is CASGLVSLAIDEQYF. The CDR3 DNA follows: TGTGCTAGTGGTTTGGTGAGCCTAGCGATCGACGAGCAGTACTTC. Based on the CDR3 plus reference TRBV12-5 and TRBJ2-7, the full variable domain is DARVTQTPRHKVTEMGQEVTMRCQPILGHNTVFWYRQTMMQGLELLAYFRNRAPLDDSGMPKDRFSAEMPDATLATLKIQPSEPRDSAVYFCASGLVSLAIDEQYFGPGTRLTVT.

This clonotype was picked up many times. The chain recombines TRBV10-2 with TRBJ1-5; maybe TRBD1 (5 bases). Per germline, CDR1 WSHSY and CDR2 SAAADI. This CDR3 is 14 amino acids long. V lost 3 bases and J lost 7, with 13 bases in between. CDR3 protein: CASSEDGGGQPQHF. CDR3 nucleotides: TGCGCCAGCAGTGAAGACGGGGGTGGGCAGCCCCAGCATTTT.

Turning to this clonotype: A read error is possible here, since a much larger clone lies one base away. The chain is built from TRBV3-1 and TRBJ2-6, with D uncertain. CDR3 length equals 16 residues. Germline V gives CDR1 LGHDT, CDR2 YNNKEL (reference sequence). The CDR3 sequence: CVSSHQTNSGANVLTF. CDR3 DNA sequence: TGTGTCAGCAGCCATCAGACGAACTCTGGGGCCAACGTCCTGACTTTC.

This clonotype has ten or more counts. V gene TRBV24-1 combines with J gene TRBJ2-1, with D perhaps TRBD1 (5 bases). The germline V gene has CDR1 KGHDR and CDR2 SFDVKD. Between the trimmed V and J ends, which lost 2 bases and 5 bases, there was a span of 9 bases. The CDR3 spans 14 residues. This chain's CDR3 is CATSDSNRNNEQFF. CDR3 bases: TGTGCCACCAGTGATTCTAACAGGAACAATGAGCAGTTCTTC.

This clonotype was observed at least ten times. The chain couples TRBV27 to TRBJ1-1; no clear D. V dropped 2 bases and J dropped 0 bases, with 4 bases sitting between them. The CDR3 is 13 residues long. CDR1 is MNHEY, CDR2 SMNVEV, per germline (reference sequence). CDR3 in DNA: TGTGCCAGCAGTTTACATCTGAACACTGAAGCTTTCTTT. It codes for CASSLHLNTEAFF.

The rearrangement joins TRBV20-1 to TRBJ2-3; D possibly matches TRBD1 or TRBD2 (6 bases each). CDR1 DFQATT and CDR2 SNEGSKA come from the germline V gene (reference sequence). The CDR3 spans 14 residues. V lost 2 bases, J lost 0 bases, and 9 bases lay in between. CDR3 protein: CSARRGTSTDTQYF. The CDR3 DNA reads as TGCAGTGCTAGAAGGGGGACTAGCACAGATACGCAGTATTTT.

This clonotype was seen ten or more times. The CDR3 sequence is CSVEVGGRVRFYEQYF. CDR3 in DNA: TGCAGCGTTGAAGTCGGGGGCAGGGTCCGATTCTACGAGCAGTACTTC. V is TRBV29-1 and J is TRBJ2-7, with D possibly called TRBD1 or TRBD2 (6 bases each). Germline-derived CDR1 and CDR2 are SQVTM and ANQGSEA. This CDR3 comprises 16 residues. The germline V and J ends were trimmed by 1 base and 3 bases, with 19 bases remaining between them.

This clonotype was seen repeatedly, ten times or more. V usage is TRBV4-3 and J usage is TRBJ2-7, with D unclear. V was trimmed by 0 bases and J by 4 bases, leaving 7 bases between them. The germline gives CDR1 LGHNA, CDR2 YSLEER. CDR3 length: 13 amino acids. CDR3 region: CASSQEEGYEQYF. In DNA form, the CDR3 reads TGCGCCAGCAGCCAAGAGGAAGGGTACGAGCAGTACTTC.